Presented here are 29 T cell receptor beta chains from one specimen sequenced in a study of blood T cell repertoires in COVID-19. Assay used: immunoSEQ multiplex PCR; TCRdb lists only in-frame clones, some missing. In the table there are some 160,000 clones, about four fifths of which are singletons. The sequenced material came from peripheral blood. These receptors came from a woman older than 75 with acute or convalescent COVID-19.

The chain combines TRBV18 with TRBJ1-4; a possible D gene is TRBD1 (5 bases). Germline V gene data show CDR1 as KGHSH and CDR2 as LQKENI. CDR3 size: 14 residues. With 3 bases removed from V and 6 bases from J, the gap between germline ends came to 11 bases. The CDR3 loop reads CASSPQGGDEKLFF. DNA of the CDR3: TGTGCCAGCTCACCGCAGGGAGGCGATGAAAAACTGTTTTTT.

The V gene is TRBV28, the J gene TRBJ1-1; TRBD1 is a possible D gene (5 bases). V lost 3 bases, J lost 8 bases, and 7 bases lay in between. The CDR3 loop spans 11 amino acids. The germline CDR1 and CDR2 sequences are MDHEN and SYDVKM. The CDR3 DNA sequence: TGTGCCAGCAGTTTGGGGCGCGAAGCTTTCTTT. This encodes CASSLGREAFF.

The chain links TRBV9 to TRBJ1-3; D unclear. V was trimmed by 2 bases and J by 0 bases, leaving 15 bases between them. The CDR3 is 17 amino acids. Germline V CDR1 and CDR2: SGDLS, YYNGEE. DNA for the CDR3: TGTGCCAGCAGCGTCGGCTTTCCGGAGCTCTCTGGAAACACCATATATTTT. This encodes CASSVGFPELSGNTIYF.

The rearrangement joins TRBV18 to TRBJ1-2; 9 nucleotides match TRBD1. The J segment lost 2 bases and the V segment lost 8 bases, leaving 12 bases of the junction unmatched. The CDR3 has 16 residues. Germline loops: CDR1 KGHSH, CDR2 LQKENI. CDR3 region: CASTTGGQPLNYGYTF. The DNA of the CDR3 is TGTGCCAGCACGACAGGGGGGCAGCCACTAAACTATGGCTACACCTTC.

The gene calls are TRBV4-1 and TRBJ1-4, with unresolved D. The CDR3 spans 17 residues. Trimming left V 0 bases short and J 5 bases short, with 16 bases between. From germline, CDR1 is MGHRA and CDR2 YSYEKL. The CDR3: CASSQDKYGTGNEKLFF. CDR3 coding DNA: TGCGCCAGCAGCCAAGATAAGTACGGCACCGGGAATGAAAAACTGTTTTTT.

The chain has TRBV4-3 and TRBJ1-3, with 10 bases aligning to TRBD1. The germline V gene has CDR1 LGHNA and CDR2 YSLEER. The V gene end was trimmed by 5 bases and the J gene end by 3 bases; junction bases not matched to a gene: 4. The CDR3 spans 15 residues. Written as DNA, the CDR3 is TGCGCCAGCAGCAAGACAGGGGGCGGTGGAAACACCATATATTTT. Translating gives CASSKTGGGGNTIYF.

The rearrangement uses TRBV11-3 and TRBJ1-1; no firm D call. V lost 3 bases to trimming and J lost 1 base, with 6 bases between them. This CDR3 contains 13 residues. CDR1 and CDR2 from the germline V gene are SGHNT and YENEEA. CDR3 DNA sequence: TGTGCCAGCAGCTTGAACGGGAACACTGAAGCTTTCTTT. It translates to CASSLNGNTEAFF.

The V gene is TRBV4-3, the J gene TRBJ2-1; 14 bases align to TRBD2. J lost 8 bases, V lost 5 bases, and 5 bases had no gene match. The length of the CDR3 is 15 residues. Germline values: CDR1 LGHNA, CDR2 YSLEER. The CDR3: CASSDSGLAGDEQFF. DNA for the CDR3: TGCGCCAGCAGCGATTCGGGACTAGCGGGAGATGAGCAGTTCTTC.

The chain links TRBV24-1 to TRBJ2-5, with a possible D match to TRBD1 (6 bases). Germline V lookup: CDR1 KGHDR, CDR2 SFDVKD. Trimming removed 9 bases at V and 5 bases at J, with 15 bases between. The CDR3 runs 13 residues. CDR3 region: CATEDRTGETQYF. The CDR3, as DNA: TGTGCCACCGAGGACAGAACGGGCGAGACCCAGTACTTC.

The chain employs TRBV28 and TRBJ2-1; 7 nucleotides align to TRBD1. The V and J ends lost 7 bases and 2 bases, in that order; junction bases with no gene match: 11. CDR1 is MDHEN, CDR2 SYDVKM, per germline. The CDR3 extends over 16 amino acids. CDR3: CASTLGGLAPYNEQFF. DNA of the CDR3: TGTGCCAGCACTCTAGGGGGCCTGGCCCCCTACAATGAGCAGTTCTTC.

This rearrangement joins TRBV5-5 to TRBJ2-7; 10 bases agree with TRBD1. V was pared by 0 bases and J by 4 bases, with 7 bases of the junction left unmatched. CDR3 length: 16 residues. CDR1 SGHKS and CDR2 YYEKEE come from the germline V gene (reference sequence). CDR3 protein: CASSLGVQGQGYEQYF. The CDR3 DNA follows: TGTGCCAGCAGCTTGGGTGTGCAGGGACAGGGGTACGAGCAGTACTTC.

The chain is built from TRBV11-1 and TRBJ2-4; 10 bases map to TRBD2. There are 16 residues in the CDR3. The junction had 6 bases not matched to a gene; V was cut back by 2 bases and J by 5 bases. Per germline, CDR1 SGHAT and CDR2 FQDESV (reference sequence). For the CDR3, the DNA is TGTGCCAGCAGCTTAAGGACTAGCGGCGGGGAAAACATTCAGTACTTC. The encoded protein is CASSLRTSGGENIQYF.

V and J are TRBV30 and TRBJ2-3, with 8 bases identical to TRBD2. Germline-derived CDR1 and CDR2 are GTSNPN and SVGIG (reference sequence). The J segment lost 6 bases and the V segment lost 6 bases, leaving 14 bases of the junction unmatched. The CDR3 runs 15 residues. The CDR3 region is CACSLSGRGLDTQYF. The CDR3, as DNA: TGTGCCTGTTCATTGTCCGGGAGGGGGTTGGATACGCAGTATTTT.

This sequence joins TRBV18 and TRBJ2-5; TRBD1 is a possible D gene (6 bases). This CDR3 has 13 residues. Germline V gene lookup returns CDR1 KGHSH and CDR2 LQKENI. With 4 bases removed from V and 5 bases from J, the gap between germline ends came to 11 bases. DNA for the CDR3: TGTGCCAGCTCACAGGACAGAGGGGAGACCCAGTACTTC. As protein: CASSQDRGETQYF.

This clone was observed a handful of times. The chain links TRBV14 to TRBJ1-6; 9 bases agree with TRBD1. Germline V gene data show CDR1 as SGHDN and CDR2 as FVKESK. This CDR3 has 15 amino acids. V was clipped by 3 bases and J by 6 bases; unmatched bases: 3. CDR3 sequence: CASSHLGQGNSPLHF. The DNA of the CDR3 is TGTGCCAGCAGCCATCTGGGACAGGGTAATTCACCCCTCCACTTT. The variable domain in full, with the rest retrieved from reference TRBV14 and TRBJ1-6, is EAGVTQFPSHSVIEKGQTVTLRCDPISGHDNLYWYRRVMGKEIKFLLHFVKESKQDESGMPNNRFLAERTGGTYSTLKVQPAELEDSGVYFCASSHLGQGNSPLHFGNGTRLTVT.

The CDR3 region is CASSAKLGGEQYF. CDR3 sequence (DNA): TGTGCCAGCAGTGCTAAACTAGGAGGCGAGCAGTACTTC. This chain links TRBV12-3 or TRBV12-4 with TRBJ2-7; possibly TRBD2 for D (5 bases). This CDR3 is built from 13 residues. V lost 5 bases to trimming and J lost 6 bases, with 14 bases between them.

This rearrangement joins TRBV6-5 to TRBJ2-7, with 9 bases fitting TRBD1. The CDR3 runs 15 residues. Germline trimming cut 6 bases from V and 3 bases from J; bases unmatched to any gene: 9. In germline, CDR1 is MNHEY, CDR2 SVGAGI. CDR3 protein: CASRDPGTGIYEQYF. The CDR3 nucleotides are TGTGCCAGCAGAGATCCCGGGACAGGGATCTACGAGCAGTACTTC.

The genes are TRBV9 and TRBJ2-1; 11 bases match TRBD2. Per germline, CDR1 SGDLS and CDR2 YYNGEE. V lost 4 bases and J lost 4; bases outside the gene matches: 4. CDR3 length equals 15 residues. This CDR3 reads CASSPGLAVYNEQFF. The DNA for the CDR3 is TGTGCCAGCAGCCCGGGACTAGCGGTATACAATGAGCAGTTCTTC. The full variable domain, in which reference TRBV9 and TRBJ2-1 provide the parts outside the CDR3, is DSGVTQTPKHLITATGQRVTLRCSPRSGDLSVYWYQQSLDQGLQFLIQYYNGEERAKGNILERFSAQQFPDLHSELNLSSLELGDSALYFCASSPGLAVYNEQFFGPGTRLTVL.

The chain recombines TRBV2 with TRBJ2-3; maybe TRBD2 (5 bases). Trimming took 6 bases from V and 4 from J, leaving 8 bases between them. The CDR3 runs to 12 residues. Germline loops: CDR1 SNHLY, CDR2 FYNNEI. Here the CDR3 DNA reads TGTGCCAGCAGCGGGCGGGCAGATACGCAGTATTTT. Amino acids: CASSGRADTQYF. The variable domain in full, with the rest retrieved from reference TRBV2 and TRBJ2-3, is EPEVTQTPSHQVTQMGQEVILRCVPISNHLYFYWYRQILGQKVEFLVSFYNNEISEKSEIFDDQFSVERPDGSNFTLKIRSTKLEDSAMYFCASSGRADTQYFGPGTRLTVL.

This sequence joins TRBV9 and TRBJ2-1; D is undetermined. With 0 bases removed from V and 8 bases from J, the gap between germline ends came to 12 bases. The CDR3 contains 14 residues. Germline CDR1 SGDLS, CDR2 YYNGEE. The CDR3 region has the DNA TGTGCCAGCAGCGTAGTAGCTACAAACGATGAGCAGTTCTTC. Encoded protein: CASSVVATNDEQFF.

The chain joins TRBV7-2 to TRBJ2-7, with TRBD2 identical over 7 bases. Per the germline V gene, CDR1 is SGHTA and CDR2 is FQGNSA. This CDR3 region has 13 residues. V was clipped by 3 bases and J by 4 bases; unmatched bases: 3. The CDR3 DNA follows: TGTGCCAGCAGCTTGACTAGCCAGTACGAGCAGTACTTC. Amino acids: CASSLTSQYEQYF.

This clone is a singleton in its sample. This sequence joins TRBV7-2 and TRBJ1-1; D uncertain. The CDR3 consists of 14 residues. The V end lost 6 bases, the J end lost 9 bases, and 20 bases lay between the germline ends. Germline V gives CDR1 SGHTA, CDR2 FQGNSA. The CDR3 DNA sequence: TGTGCCAGCAGGCCTCTCGGGGTAGGACGACAAGCTTTCTTT. It specifies CASRPLGVGRQAFF.

V and J are TRBV6-5 and TRBJ2-1, with 8 bases lining up with TRBD2. Germline CDR1 and CDR2: MNHEY and SVGAGI. V lost 6 bases, J lost 6 bases, and 10 bases stayed unmatched. The CDR3 has 15 amino acids. In DNA, the CDR3 is TGTGCCAGCAGAATCTCCGCAGCGGGGGCCAATGAGCAGTTCTTC. This sequence encodes CASRISAAGANEQFF.

The chain links TRBV19 to TRBJ2-6; D unresolved. The germline gives CDR1 LNHDA, CDR2 SQIVND (reference sequence). V was cut by 4 bases and J by 0 bases, with 7 bases left in between. This CDR3 region has 15 residues. CDR3 bases: TGTGCCAGTAGTAATATAGACTCTGGGGCCAACGTCCTGACTTTC. Its translation: CASSNIDSGANVLTF.

The chain links TRBV30 to TRBJ2-4; D might be TRBD2 (5 bases). Germline values: CDR1 GTSNPN, CDR2 SVGIG (reference sequence). The CDR3 is made up of 11 amino acids. V was shortened by 4 bases and J by 8 bases, with 9 bases between the two germline ends. The CDR3 nucleotides read TGTGCCTGGAATAGAGGGTACATTCAGTACTTC. Translating gives CAWNRGYIQYF.

This clone was observed once. This chain uses TRBV11-2 with TRBJ1-6; no firm D call. Germline CDR1 and CDR2: SGHAT and FQNNGV. Deletions cut 0 bases from V and 3 bases from J, with 6 bases between. The CDR3 extends over 15 amino acids. Here the CDR3 DNA reads TGTGCCAGCAGCTTAGAGTACAGCTATAATTCACCCCTCCACTTT. It is translated as CASSLEYSYNSPLHF.

The chain uses TRBV19 and TRBJ1-5, with D possibly being TRBD1 (6 bases). The CDR3 has 15 amino acids. V lost 5 bases and J 5 bases, leaving 16 bases between the germline ends. CDR1 is LNHDA and CDR2 is SQIVND in the germline V gene (reference sequence). CDR3 in DNA: TGTGCCAGTAGTTATAACAGGGATTCGTATCAGCCCCAGCATTTT. Its translation is CASSYNRDSYQPQHF.

The chain links TRBV6-5 to TRBJ2-3; 8 nucleotides align to TRBD2. J gave up 6 bases and V 0 bases, and 5 bases lay outside the gene matches. Germline lookup yields CDR1 MNHEY and CDR2 SVGAGI. The CDR3 contains 15 residues. This chain's CDR3 is CASSYSPAGADTQYF. The DNA of the CDR3 is TGTGCCAGCAGTTACTCACCAGCGGGAGCGGATACGCAGTATTTT.

The chain has TRBV7-2 and TRBJ2-7, with D perhaps matching TRBD1 (5 bases). The germline V gene has CDR1 SGHTA and CDR2 FQGNSA. The CDR3 length is 14 residues. Trimming took 5 bases from V and 2 from J, leaving 13 bases between them. The CDR3 sequence is CASSHPGRAYEQYF. CDR3 nucleotide sequence: TGTGCCAGCAGCCACCCCGGCAGGGCCTACGAGCAGTACTTC.